This TCR beta chain was obtained from a study of response to subunit inactivated influenza vaccine. Study-wide results and caveats: The authors suggested that few new T cells are recruited per seasonal influenza vaccination.

Germline V gene lookup returns CDR1 ENHRY and CDR2 SYGVKD. The CDR3 covers 14 residues. V lost 3 bases, J lost 4 bases, and 12 bases lay in between. TCRdb reprocessed the RT-PCR reads with MiXCR, giving one entry per CDR3 protein. This table has around 580,000 distinct CDR3 sequences, 13% to 15% appearing once. This clonotype was seen only a few times. Its antigen is currently unknown. Sequencing used PBMCs from blood, obtained roughly 12 days after vaccination. The sequence derives from a man aged 45 to 65 who received an inactivated influenza vaccine. This chain uses TRBV10-3 with TRBJ2-5, with D unclear. CDR3 loop: CAISDFRLGETQYF. In nucleotides, the CDR3 is TGTGCCATCAGTGATTTTCGGCTAGGAGAGACCCAGTACTTC.